This T cell receptor (beta chain) was sequenced in a study of blood T cells in healthy people across ages. Notes on the study in general: Without sorted subsets, naive and antigen-experienced compartments could not be conclusively compared.

Per sample, at least 6 micrograms of total RNA were extracted. Note on this clonotype: Its target is not known.

The authors ran a second PCR of about 7 to 12 cycles using a sample-barcoded 5' primer and a J-beta primer mix. TCRdb fed the 5' RACE reads into MiXCR, producing one record per CDR3 protein. The sample has around 780,000 distinct CDR3 sequences, about 61% seen once. CDR1 and CDR2 from the germline V gene are DFQATT and SNEGSKA (reference sequence). The CDR3 loop spans 15 amino acids. V lost 0 bases to trimming and J lost 5 bases; unmatched junction nucleotides: 4. The TCR was taken from a man aged 35-49 years in good health. The source material was blood. This rearrangement joins TRBV20-1 to TRBJ2-5; TRBD2 aligns across 12 bases. This CDR3 is CSARDPSGGAETQYF. DNA of the CDR3: TGCAGTGCTAGAGACCCTAGCGGGGGGGCGGAGACCCAGTACTTC.